The text below deals with one T cell receptor (beta chain). The source of the sample is a study of blood T cell repertoires in COVID-19. Study background: Sites in the United States, Italy and Spain provided acute and convalescent COVID-19 samples. In each case, the material was cDNA or gDNA derived from T cells, B-cell-depleted T cells, or PBMCs.

The ends lost 1 base at V and 4 bases at J; junction bases unmatched: 10. Germline CDR1 MGHRA, CDR2 YSYEKL. This CDR3 is built from 18 residues. The authors' processing: How many nucleated cells were present was estimated from reference gene primer amplification. Method: immunoSEQ multiplex PCR; TCRdb's copy keeps in-frame clones and lacks some. V and J calls and clone size are those listed in that table; D and trimming were worked out from the DNA. The table lists about 290,000 clones, around 85% of them singletons. This receptor was obtained from a woman aged 45-65 years with active or convalescent COVID-19. The chain links TRBV4-1 to TRBJ2-6; TRBD1 aligns across 7 bases. The source material was peripheral blood. CDR3 nucleotides: TGCGCCAGCAGCCAAGCCCGGACAGGACCTGGGGGGGCCAACGTCCTGACTTTC. It encodes CASSQARTGPGGANVLTF.